This T cell receptor beta chain was observed in a study of cytomegalovirus exposure and HLA in healthy donors. Overall study results and limits: Most TCR beta V segments were productive about 90% or about 30% of the time in an earlier analysis.

With regard to this clone: The antigen is undetermined.

CDR3 length equals 15 residues. V shed 7 bases, J shed 7 bases, and the junction held 15 bases outside the gene matches. CDR1 SEHNR and CDR2 FQNEAQ come from the germline V gene (reference sequence). PCR amplification relied on 60 Vbeta primers (plus 13 Jbeta primers). Repertoires were generated with immunoSEQ multiplex PCR, while TCRdb's copy carries only in-frame clones and drops some. This sample carries some 180,000 clones, around four fifths of them seen once, and the ten largest clones take approximately 1.7%. The source material was PBMCs. The chain has TRBV7-9 and TRBJ1-2, with 7 bases lining up with TRBD1. This TCR was sampled from a man aged 35-49 years in good health and CMV-seropositive. For the CDR3, the DNA is TGTGCCAGCACCTTGGGGGAGAGGGGGCCCCTTGGCTACACCTTC. It translates to CASTLGERGPLGYTF.